This T cell receptor beta chain was identified during a study of cytomegalovirus exposure and HLA in healthy donors. The PCR employed 60 Vbeta primers together with 13 Jbeta primers. Sequencing was performed with immunoSEQ multiplex PCR; in TCRdb, only in-frame clones are kept and a portion is missing. The sample includes fewer than 150,000 clones, 75% to 80% of them seen just once. The length of the CDR3 is 14 residues. V lost 3 bases, J lost 0 bases, and 8 bases lay in between. Germline-derived CDR1 and CDR2 are SNHLY and FYNNEI. About this clone itself: The antigen remains undetermined.

Notes on the study in general: Reportedly, cytomegalovirus status was diagnosed with high sensitivity and specificity. An ancestry cluster, one associated with Asian ancestry, reportedly showed fewer N-insertions than the approximately 720-donor mean in a later analysis.

The chain joins TRBV2 to TRBJ2-5; tentative D call: TRBD1 (6 bases). The specimen sequenced was PBMCs. This receptor was obtained from a woman in her 50s in good health and CMV-seronegative. The CDR3 coding sequence is TGTGCCAGCAGTGACCAGGGGTACCAAGAGACCCAGTACTTC. The encoded protein is CASSDQGYQETQYF. Combining the CDR3 with reference TRBV2 and TRBJ2-5 gives the whole variable domain EPEVTQTPSHQVTQMGQEVILRCVPISNHLYFYWYRQILGQKVEFLVSFYNNEISEKSEIFDDQFSVERPDGSNFTLKIRSTKLEDSAMYFCASSDQGYQETQYFGPGTRLLVL.